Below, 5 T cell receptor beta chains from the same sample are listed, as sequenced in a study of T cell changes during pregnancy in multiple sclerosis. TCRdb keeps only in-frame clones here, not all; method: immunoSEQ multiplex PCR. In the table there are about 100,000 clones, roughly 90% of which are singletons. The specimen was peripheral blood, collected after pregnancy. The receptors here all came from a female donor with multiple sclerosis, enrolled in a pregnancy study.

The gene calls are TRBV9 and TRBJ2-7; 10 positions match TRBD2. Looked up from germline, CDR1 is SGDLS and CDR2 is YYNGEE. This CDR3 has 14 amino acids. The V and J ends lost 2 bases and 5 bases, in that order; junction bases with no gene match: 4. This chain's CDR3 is CASSVGTSVNEQYF. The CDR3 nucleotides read TGTGCCAGCAGCGTCGGGACTAGCGTTAACGAGCAGTACTTC.

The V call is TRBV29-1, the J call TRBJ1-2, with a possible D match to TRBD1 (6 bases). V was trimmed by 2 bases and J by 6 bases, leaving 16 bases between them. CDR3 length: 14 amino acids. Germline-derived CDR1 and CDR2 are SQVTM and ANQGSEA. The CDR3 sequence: CSVEKYYRAHGYTF. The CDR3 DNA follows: TGCAGCGTTGAAAAATACTACAGGGCCCATGGCTACACCTTC.

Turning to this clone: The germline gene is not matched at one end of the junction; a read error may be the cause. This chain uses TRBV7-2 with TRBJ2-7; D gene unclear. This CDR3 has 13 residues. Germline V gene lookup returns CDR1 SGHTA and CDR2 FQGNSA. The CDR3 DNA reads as TGTGCCAGCAGCTTAGCGCGTACCTATGAGCAGTACTTC. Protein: CASSLARTYEQYF.

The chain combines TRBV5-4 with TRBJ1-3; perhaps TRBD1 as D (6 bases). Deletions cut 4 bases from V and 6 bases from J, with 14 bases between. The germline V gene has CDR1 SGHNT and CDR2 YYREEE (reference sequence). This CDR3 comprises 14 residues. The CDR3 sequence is CASSRGGQENTIYF. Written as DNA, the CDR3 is TGTGCCAGCAGCCGGGGGGGACAAGAAAACACCATATATTTT.

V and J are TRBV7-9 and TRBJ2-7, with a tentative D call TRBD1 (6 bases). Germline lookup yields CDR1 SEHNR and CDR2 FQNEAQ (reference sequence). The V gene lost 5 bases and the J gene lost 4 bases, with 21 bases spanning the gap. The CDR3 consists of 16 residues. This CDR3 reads CASSPKSDRGFYEQYF. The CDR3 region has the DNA TGTGCCAGCAGCCCGAAATCGGACAGAGGATTTTACGAGCAGTACTTC.